The clone carrying this T cell receptor beta chain was counted once. How the authors handled the data: Amplification of reference gene primers provided the estimated nucleated cell counts. Assay used: immunoSEQ multiplex PCR; TCRdb lists only in-frame clones, some missing. The V and J calls and clone size come from that table; D and trimming were worked out from the DNA. The table lists some 140,000 clones, 60% to 85% of them singletons. The data are from a study of blood T cell repertoires in COVID-19. This CDR3 is built from 16 residues. Germline trimming cut 6 bases from V and 3 bases from J; bases unmatched to any gene: 11. Germline CDR1 and CDR2: MDHEN and SYDVKM.

The J gene is TRBJ1-1, the V gene TRBV28; 9 positions match TRBD1. The specimen sequenced was peripheral blood. The origin of this receptor is an elderly man with acute or convalescent COVID-19. The CDR3 loop reads CASRRDTGGDDTEAFF. CDR3 bases: TGTGCCAGCAGACGCGATACAGGGGGCGATGACACTGAAGCTTTCTTT.